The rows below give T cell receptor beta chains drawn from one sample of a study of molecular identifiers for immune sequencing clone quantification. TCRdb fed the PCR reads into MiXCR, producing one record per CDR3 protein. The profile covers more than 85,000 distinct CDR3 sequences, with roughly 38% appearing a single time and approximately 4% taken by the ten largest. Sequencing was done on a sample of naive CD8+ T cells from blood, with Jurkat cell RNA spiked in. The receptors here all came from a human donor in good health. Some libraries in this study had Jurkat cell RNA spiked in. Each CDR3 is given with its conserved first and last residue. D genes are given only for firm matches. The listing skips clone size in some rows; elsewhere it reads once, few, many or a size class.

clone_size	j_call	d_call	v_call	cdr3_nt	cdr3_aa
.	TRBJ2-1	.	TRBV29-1	TGCAGCGTTCCGGGACTTAACAATGAGCAGTTCTTC	CSVPGLNNEQFF
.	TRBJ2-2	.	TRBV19	TGTGCCTGTAGTCCCGGGACTGCGGCCGGGGAGCTGTTTTTT	CACSPGTAAGELFF
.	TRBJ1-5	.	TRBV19	TGTGCCAGTAGTCCCACCTTTTGGCAGCCCCAGCATTTT	CASSPTFWQPQHF
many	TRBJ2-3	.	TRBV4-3	TGCGCCAGCAGCCAAGATTGGCCCGGGTTAGGAGATACGCAGTATTTT	CASSQDWPGLGDTQYF
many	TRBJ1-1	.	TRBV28	TGTGCCAGCAGTCAAATTAGACCCACTGAAGCTTTCTTT	CASSQIRPTEAFF
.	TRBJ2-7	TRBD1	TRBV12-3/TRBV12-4	TGTGCCAGCAGTTTCGGAAGGGGGCCCTACGAGCAGTACTTC	CASSFGRGPYEQYF
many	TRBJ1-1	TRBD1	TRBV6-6	TGTGCCAGCAGTTATGGGACAGGGATTAACACTGAAGCTTTCTTT	CASSYGTGINTEAFF
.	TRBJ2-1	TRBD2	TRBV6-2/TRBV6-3	TGTGCCAGCAGGAATTTGGGACTAGCGGATCTCTCCTACAATGAGCAGTTCTTC	CASRNLGLADLSYNEQFF
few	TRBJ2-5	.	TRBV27	TGTGCCAGCAGGCCTGGCGAGCGATTACAAGAGACCCAGTACTTC	CASRPGERLQETQYF
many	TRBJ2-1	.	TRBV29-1	TGCAGCTGTGGGCCGAGGGGTCCCAATGAGCAGTTCTTC	CSCGPRGPNEQFF
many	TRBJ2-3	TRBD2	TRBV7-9	TGTGCCAGCAGCATAACTAGCGGGCCACGCACAGATACGCAGTATTTT	CASSITSGPRTDTQYF
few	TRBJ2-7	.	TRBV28	TGTGCCAGCAGAATGCTCGCCTTTGCTGGCCCCTACGAGCAGTACTTC	CASRMLAFAGPYEQYF
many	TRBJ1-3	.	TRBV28	TGTGCCAGCAGTTCCCCTAGGACTGGAAACACCATATATTTT	CASSSPRTGNTIYF
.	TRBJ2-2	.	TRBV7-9	TGTGCCAGCAGCTTAGTCATGAACACCGGGGAGCTGTTTTTT	CASSLVMNTGELFF
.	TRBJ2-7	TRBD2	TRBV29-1	TGCAGCATCACTAGCGGGATTTCCTACGAGCAGTACTTC	CSITSGISYEQYF
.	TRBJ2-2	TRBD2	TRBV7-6	TGTGCCAGCAGCTTAGGCGGACTAGGCGGGGAGCTGTTTTTT	CASSLGGLGGELFF
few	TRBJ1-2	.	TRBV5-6	TGTGCCAGCAGCTTGGACAGGAGCTATGGCTACACCTTC	CASSLDRSYGYTF
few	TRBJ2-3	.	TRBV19	TGTGCCAGTAGTATAGGGGACCGATACACAGATACGCAGTATTTT	CASSIGDRYTDTQYF
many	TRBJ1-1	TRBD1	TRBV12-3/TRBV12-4	TGTGCCAGCAGTTTTACAGGGGGGGGTACTGAAGCTTTCTTT	CASSFTGGGTEAFF
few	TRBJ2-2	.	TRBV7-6	TGTGCCAGCAGCTTACTAGGGGGACTAACTACCGGGGAGCTGTTTTTT	CASSLLGGLTTGELFF
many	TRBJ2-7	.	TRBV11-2	TGTGCCAGCAGCTTAGGGGGGCCCCTCGGTGAGCAGTACTTC	CASSLGGPLGEQYF
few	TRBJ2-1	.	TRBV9	TGTGCCAGCAGCGGGGGGACACGCGCCTCCTACAATGAGCAGTTCTTC	CASSGGTRASYNEQFF
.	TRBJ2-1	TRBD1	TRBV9	TGTGCCAGCAGCGAACCATACGCCAGGGGGTCGTCTGGTGAGCAGTTCTTC	CASSEPYARGSSGEQFF
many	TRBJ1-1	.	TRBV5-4	TGTGCCAGCAGCTTCGCGAACACTGAAGCTTTCTTT	CASSFANTEAFF
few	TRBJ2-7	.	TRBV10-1	TGCGCCAGCAGTGACGCCGACAGATCCTACGAGCAGTACTTC	CASSDADRSYEQYF
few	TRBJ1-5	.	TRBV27	TGTGCCAGCAGAGACAGCTATAGCAATCAGCCCCAGCATTTT	CASRDSYSNQPQHF
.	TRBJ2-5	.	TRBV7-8	TGTGCCAGCAGCTTAGTTCGCAGGGACCAAGAGACCCAGAACTTC	CASSLVRRDQETQNF
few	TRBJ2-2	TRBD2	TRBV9	TGTGCCAGCAATGCGGGAGGACAAGTCGGGGTATCCGGGGAGCTGTTTTTT	CASNAGGQVGVSGELFF
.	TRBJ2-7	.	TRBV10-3	TGTGCCATCAGTGAGCGACTAGTAGCCTACGAGCAGTACTTC	CAISERLVAYEQYF
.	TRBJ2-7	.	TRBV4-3	TGCGCCAGCAGCCCGGGGGGCAGGGGCGTTCCCTACGAGCAGTACTTC	CASSPGGRGVPYEQYF
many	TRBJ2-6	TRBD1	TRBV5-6	TGTGCCAGCAGCCTTGGACAGGGTTATTCTATCGTCCTGACTTTC	CASSLGQGYSIVLTF
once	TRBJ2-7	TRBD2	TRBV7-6	TGTGCCAACAGCTTAGCGGCAGCGGGAGTTTACGAGCAGTACTTC	CANSLAAAGVYEQYF
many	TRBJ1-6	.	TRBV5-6	TGTGCCAGCAGCTTGGAGCGGACATGGACACCCCTCCACTTT	CASSLERTWTPLHF
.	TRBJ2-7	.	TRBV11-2	TGTGCCCGCAGCCCGGGGGCGGGTGGCGACGAGCAGTACTTC	CARSPGAGGDEQYF
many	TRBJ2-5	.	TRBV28	TGTGCCAGCAGTTCCCGCGCACCCGTGGAGACCCAGTACTTC	CASSSRAPVETQYF
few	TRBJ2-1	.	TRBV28	TGTGCCAGCAGTTTACCGGGGAGCCACGGGGTTGAGCAGTTCTTC	CASSLPGSHGVEQFF
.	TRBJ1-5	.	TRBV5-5	TGTGCCAGCAGCATAGGGGGTTTTCAGCCCCAGCATTTT	CASSIGGFQPQHF
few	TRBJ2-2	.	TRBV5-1	TGCGCCAGCAGCTACCCGGAACAGTCCTCTTCCGGGGAGCTGTTTTTT	CASSYPEQSSSGELFF
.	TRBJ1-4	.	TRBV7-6	TGTGCCTGCAGCTTAGTTGGACAGAATGAAAAACTGATTTTT	CACSLVGQNEKLIF
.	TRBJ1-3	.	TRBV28	TGTGCCAGCAAGGACAGTTCCTCTGGAAACACCATATATTTT	CASKDSSSGNTIYF
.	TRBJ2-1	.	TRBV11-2	TGTGCCAGCAGGGGGGGTGAGCTCGGCAATGAGCAGTTCTTC	CASRGGELGNEQFF
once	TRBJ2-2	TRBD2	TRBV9	TGTGCCAGCAGCCTGCGGACTAGCGGGAGTGCCGGGGAGCTGATTTTT	CASSLRTSGSAGELIF
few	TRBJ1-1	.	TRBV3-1	TGTGCCAGCAGCCAAGGCCTCTACACTGAAGCTTTCTTT	CASSQGLYTEAFF
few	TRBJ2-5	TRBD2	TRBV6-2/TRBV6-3	TGTGCCAGCAGCAAACTTGACGGGAGGGAAGAGACCCAGTACTTC	CASSKLDGREETQYF
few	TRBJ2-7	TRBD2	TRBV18	TGTGCCAGCTCACCCGGGACTAGCGGAACCTACGAGCAGTACTTC	CASSPGTSGTYEQYF
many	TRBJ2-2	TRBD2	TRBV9	TGTGCCAGCAGGACTAGCGGGAACACCGGGGAGCTGTTTTTT	CASRTSGNTGELFF
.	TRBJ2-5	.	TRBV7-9	TGTGCCAGCAGCTTTTTACTAGGCCTAGAGACCCAGTACTTC	CASSFLLGLETQYF
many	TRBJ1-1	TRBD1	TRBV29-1	TGCAGCGTTGAGGGGACAGGGGAGAACACTGAAGCTTTCTTT	CSVEGTGENTEAFF
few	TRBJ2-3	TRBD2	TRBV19	TGTGCCAGTAGTATAGCAGGGCTAGCGGGCCGAGATACGCAGTATTTT	CASSIAGLAGRDTQYF
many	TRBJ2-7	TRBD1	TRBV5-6	TGTGCCAGCAGCCAGGGGGCGTACTACGAGCAGTACTTC	CASSQGAYYEQYF
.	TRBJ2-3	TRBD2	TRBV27	TGTGCCAGCAGTTGGATACTAGCGGGAGGGGCAGATACGCGGTATTTT	CASSWILAGGADTRYF
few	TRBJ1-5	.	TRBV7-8	TGTGCCAGCAGCTTACCGGAGAGGGGGAAGGACAATCAGCCCCAGCATTTT	CASSLPERGKDNQPQHF
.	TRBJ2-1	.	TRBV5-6	TGTGCCAGTAGCACGGGGACCGACAATGAGCAGTTCTTC	CASSTGTDNEQFF
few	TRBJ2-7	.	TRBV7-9	TGTGCCAGCAGCCCGACAGCGACCTACGAGCAGTACTTC	CASSPTATYEQYF